This is a list of T cell receptor beta chains from one sample in a study of spatial heterogeneity in lung cancer. Each CDR3 protein gets one entry after TCRdb re-called the 5' RACE reads with MiXCR. The table includes about 3,900 distinct CDR3 sequences, 4.1% detected once. This sample comprised lung tumor tissue, obtained at surgery. These receptors were taken from a male donor with early-stage non-small cell lung cancer. Each CDR3 is given with its conserved first and last residue. A D gene is named only where the DNA matches it firmly. Size values are once, few and many counts, or a class for expanded clones, and some rows have none.

j_call v_call clone_size d_call cdr3_aa cdr3_nt
TRBJ1-1 TRBV29-1 many TRBD1 CSVEGTGMNTEAFF TGCAGCGTTGAGGGGACAGGGATGAACACTGAAGCTTTCTTT
TRBJ2-3 TRBV5-1 - - CASSLAVGADTQYF TGCGCCAGCAGCTTGGCCGTTGGGGCAGATACGCAGTATTTT
TRBJ2-5 TRBV3-1 many TRBD1 CASSQDFGQAQETQYF TGTGCCAGCAGCCAAGATTTTGGACAGGCCCAAGAGACCCAGTACTTC
TRBJ1-1 TRBV12-5 many - CASGLASTGNTEAFF TGTGCTAGTGGTTTGGCCTCGACAGGGAACACTGAAGCTTTCTTT
TRBJ1-1 TRBV11-2 - - CVSSSRQANTEAFF TGTGTCAGCAGCTCTCGCCAGGCGAACACTGAAGCTTTCTTT
TRBJ1-5 TRBV6-1 medium-sized - CASSDSNQPQHF TGTGCCAGCAGTGATAGCAATCAGCCCCAGCATTTT
TRBJ1-1 TRBV12-3/TRBV12-4 many - CASSFIRGEAFF TGTGCCAGCAGTTTCATCAGGGGTGAAGCTTTCTTT
TRBJ2-5 TRBV9 many - CASSVGQGGNQETQYF TGTGCCAGCAGCGTAGGTCAGGGCGGGAACCAAGAGACCCAGTACTTC
TRBJ1-6 TRBV6-5 many - CASRVVYGSPLHF TGTGCCAGTAGGGTAGTCTATGGGTCACCCCTCCACTTT
TRBJ2-5 TRBV10-3 many - CAIKAIQETQYF TGTGCCATCAAGGCTATCCAAGAGACCCAGTACTTC
TRBJ2-2 TRBV9 many - CASSVRGENTGELFF TGTGCCAGCAGCGTAAGGGGAGAGAACACCGGGGAGCTGTTTTTT
TRBJ2-4 TRBV7-2 many - CASSLDLGIQYF TGTGCCAGCAGCTTAGACCTAGGCATTCAGTACTTC
TRBJ2-3 TRBV7-2 medium-sized TRBD2 CASSSVAGVGTDTQYF TGTGCCAGCAGCTCGGTAGCGGGAGTAGGGACAGATACGCAGTATTTT
TRBJ1-5 TRBV7-2 few - CASSLGSFNQPQHF TGTGCCAGCAGCTTAGGGAGCTTCAATCAGCCCCAGCATTTT
TRBJ1-6 TRBV11-2 many TRBD1 CASRQTRGQGNSPLHF TGTGCCAGCAGGCAAACCAGGGGACAGGGAAATTCACCCCTCCACTTT
TRBJ2-5 TRBV19 - TRBD2 CASSSGTSPETQYF TGTGCCAGTAGTTCCGGGACTAGTCCGGAGACCCAGTACTTC
TRBJ2-5 TRBV28 many - CASQHHLGWYQETQYF TGTGCCAGCCAACACCACCTGGGATGGTACCAAGAGACCCAGTACTTC
TRBJ1-5 TRBV28 few - CASSLWTGSNQPQHF TGTGCCAGCAGTTTATGGACAGGTAGCAATCAGCCCCAGCATTTT
TRBJ2-1 TRBV28 medium-sized - CASSLARDEQFF TGTGCCAGCAGTTTAGCCCGCGATGAGCAGTTCTTC
TRBJ1-2 TRBV2 many - CASSEDRVRGGYTF TGTGCCAGCAGTGAAGACAGGGTCCGGGGTGGCTACACCTTC
TRBJ2-5 TRBV29-1 medium-sized TRBD1 CSVEGRTGRETQYF TGCAGCGTTGAAGGGCGGACAGGGAGAGAGACCCAGTACTTC
TRBJ1-1 TRBV28 medium-sized - CASSSMNTEAFF TGTGCCAGCAGTTCAATGAACACTGAAGCTTTCTTT
TRBJ2-1 TRBV5-1 many TRBD2 CASSRTGGGYNEQFF TGCGCCAGCAGCCGAACCGGGGGGGGTTACAATGAGCAGTTCTTC
TRBJ1-2 TRBV29-1 medium-sized - CSVQGGYGYTF TGCAGCGTACAGGGAGGGTATGGCTACACCTTC
TRBJ2-5 TRBV24-1 many - CATSDFQETQYF TGTGCCACCAGTGATTTTCAAGAGACCCAGTACTTC
TRBJ1-5 TRBV15 medium-sized - CATSRVTSNQPQHF TGTGCCACCAGCAGAGTTACTAGCAATCAGCCCCAGCATTTT
TRBJ1-2 TRBV7-9 many - CASSLASSNYGYTF TGTGCCAGCAGCTTAGCCAGCTCCAACTATGGCTACACCTTC
TRBJ2-7 TRBV24-1 many - CATAGGREQYF TGTGCCACCGCCGGGGGGCGCGAGCAGTACTTC
TRBJ1-6 TRBV18 many TRBD1 CASSETGGSNSPLHF TGTGCCAGCTCAGAGACAGGGGGGAGCAATTCACCCCTCCACTTT
TRBJ1-5 TRBV4-2 - - CASSQERDAYNQPQHF TGTGCCAGCAGCCAAGAGAGAGACGCTTATAATCAGCCCCAGCATTTT
TRBJ2-3 TRBV19 - - CASSRWQGSTDTQYF TGTGCCAGTAGTAGGTGGCAGGGGAGCACAGATACGCAGTATTTT
TRBJ2-7 TRBV12-3/TRBV12-4 medium-sized - CASSLDFYEQYF TGTGCCAGCAGTCTGGACTTCTACGAGCAGTACTTC
TRBJ2-3 TRBV29-1 many TRBD2 CSVYGGYADTQYF TGCAGCGTTTACGGGGGGTACGCAGATACGCAGTATTTT
TRBJ2-3 TRBV13 medium-sized - CASSFYTDTQYF TGTGCCAGCAGCTTTTACACAGATACGCAGTATTTT
TRBJ2-5 TRBV28 many - CATASVTQYF TGTGCCACCGCTTCGGTGACCCAGTACTTC
TRBJ2-1 TRBV11-3 many - CASSLAGGGIDNEQFF TGTGCCAGCAGCTTAGCCGGAGGGGGGATCGATAATGAGCAGTTCTTC
TRBJ2-5 TRBV5-6 few TRBD2 CASSYRLAKKETQYF TGTGCCAGCAGTTATCGACTAGCCAAAAAAGAGACCCAGTACTTC
TRBJ2-1 TRBV6-5 few TRBD2 CASRAGTSSNNEQFF TGTGCCAGCAGGGCCGGGACTAGCAGCAACAATGAGCAGTTCTTC
TRBJ1-4 TRBV30 medium-sized - CAWSVPGVGEKLFF TGTGCCTGGAGTGTACCCGGGGTAGGAGAAAAACTGTTTTTT
TRBJ2-3 TRBV9 - - CASSPRATHTDTQYF TGTGCCAGCAGCCCCCGGGCTACTCACACAGATACGCAGTATTTT
TRBJ1-5 TRBV6-1 many TRBD1 CASSGQGYSNQPQHF TGTGCCAGCAGTGGACAGGGGTATAGCAATCAGCCCCAGCATTTT
TRBJ2-1 TRBV11-2 medium-sized TRBD2 CASSLPREGRDEQFF TGTGCCAGCAGCTTACCGCGGGAGGGCCGCGATGAGCAGTTCTTC
TRBJ2-5 TRBV7-2 many TRBD2 CASSLGTSGGYFETQYF TGTGCCAGCAGCTTAGGGACTAGCGGGGGTTATTTCGAGACCCAGTACTTC